This entry concerns a single T cell receptor (beta chain). There is no known antigen for this receptor. Per-nucleotide qualities are absent, and no much larger clonotype sits a single base away. V ends up 5 bases short and J 4 bases short, with an unmatched junction base count of 3. CDR1 DFQATT and CDR2 SNEGSKA were looked up in the germline V gene (reference sequence). Taken from cysteine to phenylalanine, the CDR3 has 13 residues. This entry keeps only the CDR3 DNA: 39 bases, framed from base 1. The source of the sample is a study of blood T cells in healthy people across ages (dated by TCRdb to about 2015). Study-level background: In model experiments, template switching captured about one uniquely barcoded TCR beta cDNA molecule for every two T cells. For two donors (one aged 18 to 30 and one aged 80 or older), the study analyzed two additional independent replicas of 1 million unique cDNA reads from the same blood draw. The study measured age-related changes in TCR beta repertoire diversity using deep sequencing normalized with unique cDNA molecular identifiers. To avoid experimental bias, donors of different ages were spread randomly across the sequencing lanes. The donors were divided into four age groups: young (average around 15 years), middle-aged (roughly 42), aged (roughly 66) and long-lived (about 79).

The roughly 39 donors, aged roughly 6 to 100 years, were systemically healthy Caucasian individuals from Russia. About 10 milliliters of peripheral blood were collected from each donor into EDTA-treated Vacutainer tubes. PBMCs were isolated by Ficoll-Paque density-gradient centrifugation, with at least 7 million obtained per sample. Trizol reagent was used to extract total RNA from PBMCs, with at least 5 micrograms per sample. Naive CD45RAhigh/CD27high T cell percentages were measured by flow cytometry on a PBMC aliquot from every donor. General conclusions and limits of the study: As age increased, observed TCR beta diversity per million T cells dropped in a roughly linear way, and a significant reduction was already evident by age roughly 36. Compared with the aged group, the long-lived group had more naive CD4+ T cells, fewer expanded clones and increased TCR diversity, a pattern suggesting age selection. Estimates of total diversity based on one million sequenced T cells were regarded as lower bounds and as underestimates. Because profiling used bulk unsorted PBMCs, naive and antigen-experienced compartments could not be compared conclusively. A strong correlation was found between observed TCR beta diversity and the percentage of naive T cells measured by flow cytometry. Because donor CMV infection status was unknown, age-related changes in expanded clonotypes were potentially confounded.

Libraries were made using 5' RACE. Sequenced on an Illumina HiSeq 2500. A second PCR of roughly 7 to 11 cycles was run with a J-beta primer mix and a sample-barcoded 5' primer. A template-switch 5' adaptor carrying 12 random nucleotides introduced a unique molecular identifier onto each TCR beta cDNA molecule. Each sample yielded at least 2.5 million CDR3-containing paired-end reads. The Mint cDNA synthesis kit, primed by a TRBC-specific oligonucleotide, was used to synthesize first-strand cDNA from all RNA. Following uracil-DNA glycosylase treatment, all cDNA underwent a first 18-cycle PCR with the universal primers M1SS and BC2_uni_R. From the authors' description of their analysis: For normalization, 1 million high-quality reads, each with a distinct molecular identifier, were randomly selected from each sample. Instead of being binned into consensus sequences, reads with shared molecular identifiers were discarded. MiTCR, with a Q25 quality threshold and the strictest error-elimination algorithm, was used for CDR3 identification, clonotype clustering and error correction. A nonparametric unseen species model with Euler transformation was used to estimate a lower bound on total TCR beta diversity. TCRdb reprocessed the public reads (quality trimming at Q25 with fastp, clone calling with MiXCR) and kept in-frame beta chains. Rows are unified per CDR3 protein, each entry keeping the most common DNA and genes. The V and J calls were not made by the authors but by TCRdb's processing. The sample data list 600,000 to 800,000 distinct CDR3 sequences, and roughly half of these were observed just once. The ten largest clones capture about 14% of the sample.

The chain links TRBV20-1 with TRBJ2-2; a stretch of 8 junction bases matches TRBD1. The receptor's source is a woman aged 80 or older in good health. The specimen was blood. DNA sequence: TGCAGTGCTGGACAGGGAAGCACCGGGGAGCTGTTTTTT. Its product reads: CSAGQGSTGELFF.